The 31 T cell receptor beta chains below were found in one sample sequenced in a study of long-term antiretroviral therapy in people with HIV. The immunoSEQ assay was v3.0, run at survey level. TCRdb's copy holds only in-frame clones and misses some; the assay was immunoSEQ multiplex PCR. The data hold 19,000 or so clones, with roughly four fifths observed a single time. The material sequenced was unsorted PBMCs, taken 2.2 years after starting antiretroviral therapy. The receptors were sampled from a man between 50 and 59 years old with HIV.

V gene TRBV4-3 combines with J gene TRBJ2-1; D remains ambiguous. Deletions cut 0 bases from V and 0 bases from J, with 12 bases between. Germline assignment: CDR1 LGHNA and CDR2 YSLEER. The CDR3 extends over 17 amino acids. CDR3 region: CASSQDPQSSSYNEQFF. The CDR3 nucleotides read TGCGCCAGCAGCCAAGACCCCCAATCGAGCTCCTACAATGAGCAGTTCTTC.

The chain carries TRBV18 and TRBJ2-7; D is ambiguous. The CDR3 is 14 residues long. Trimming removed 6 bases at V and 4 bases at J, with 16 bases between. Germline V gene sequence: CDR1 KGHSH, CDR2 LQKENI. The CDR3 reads CASSARVPGYEQYF. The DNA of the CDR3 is TGTGCCAGCTCCGCACGGGTCCCGGGTTACGAGCAGTACTTC.

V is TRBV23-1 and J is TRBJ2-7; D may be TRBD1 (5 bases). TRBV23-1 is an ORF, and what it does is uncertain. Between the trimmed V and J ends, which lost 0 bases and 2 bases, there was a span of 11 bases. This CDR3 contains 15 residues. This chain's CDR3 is CASSQSRAGTYEQYF. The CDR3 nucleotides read TGCGCCAGCAGTCAATCGCGAGCAGGGACCTACGAGCAGTACTTC.

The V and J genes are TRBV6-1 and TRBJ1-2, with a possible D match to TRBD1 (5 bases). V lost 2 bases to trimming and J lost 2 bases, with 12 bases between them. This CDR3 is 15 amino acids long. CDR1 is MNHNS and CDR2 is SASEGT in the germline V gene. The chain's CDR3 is CASSERGGVNYGYTF. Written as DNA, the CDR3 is TGTGCCAGCAGTGAACGGGGAGGGGTGAACTATGGCTACACCTTC.

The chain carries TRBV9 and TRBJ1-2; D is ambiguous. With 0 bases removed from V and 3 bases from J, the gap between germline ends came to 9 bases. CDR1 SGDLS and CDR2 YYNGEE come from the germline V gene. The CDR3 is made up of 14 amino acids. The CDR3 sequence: CASSVDSLDYGYTF. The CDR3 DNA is TGTGCCAGCAGCGTAGACAGCCTGGACTATGGCTACACCTTC. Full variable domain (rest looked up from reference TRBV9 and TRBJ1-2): DSGVTQTPKHLITATGQRVTLRCSPRSGDLSVYWYQQSLDQGLQFLIQYYNGEERAKGNILERFSAQQFPDLHSELNLSSLELGDSALYFCASSVDSLDYGYTFGSGTRLTVV.

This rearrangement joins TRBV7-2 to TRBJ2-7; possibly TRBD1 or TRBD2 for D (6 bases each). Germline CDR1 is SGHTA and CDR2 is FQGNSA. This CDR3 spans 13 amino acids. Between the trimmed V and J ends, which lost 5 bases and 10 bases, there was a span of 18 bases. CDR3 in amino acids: CASSIGLQGAQYF. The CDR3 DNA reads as TGTGCCAGCAGCATAGGACTACAGGGTGCCCAGTACTTC.

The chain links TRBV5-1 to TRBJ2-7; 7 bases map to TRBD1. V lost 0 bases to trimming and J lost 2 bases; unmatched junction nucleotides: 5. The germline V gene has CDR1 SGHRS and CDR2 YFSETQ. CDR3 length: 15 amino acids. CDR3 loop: CASSLAWDSPYEQYF. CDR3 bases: TGCGCCAGCAGCTTGGCTTGGGACAGCCCCTACGAGCAGTACTTC. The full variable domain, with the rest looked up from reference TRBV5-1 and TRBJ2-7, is KAGVTQTPRYLIKTRGQQVTLSCSPISGHRSVSWYQQTPGQGLQFLFEYFSETQRNKGNFPGRFSGRQFSNSRSEMNVSTLELGDSALYLCASSLAWDSPYEQYFGPGTRLTVT.

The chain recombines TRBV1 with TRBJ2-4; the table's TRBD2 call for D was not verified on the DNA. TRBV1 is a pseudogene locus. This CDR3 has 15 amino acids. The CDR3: CTSSQGGLGKNIQYF. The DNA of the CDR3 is TGCACCAGCAGCCAAGGCGGATTGGGCAAAAACATTCAGTACTTC.

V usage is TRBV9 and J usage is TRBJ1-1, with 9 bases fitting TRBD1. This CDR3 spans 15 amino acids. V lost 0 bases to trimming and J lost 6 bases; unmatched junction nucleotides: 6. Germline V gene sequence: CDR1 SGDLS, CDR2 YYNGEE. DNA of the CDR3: TGTGCCAGCAGCGTAGAACAGGGGGCTCGGGCTGAAGCTTTCTTT. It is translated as CASSVEQGARAEAFF. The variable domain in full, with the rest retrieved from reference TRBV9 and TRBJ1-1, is DSGVTQTPKHLITATGQRVTLRCSPRSGDLSVYWYQQSLDQGLQFLIQYYNGEERAKGNILERFSAQQFPDLHSELNLSSLELGDSALYFCASSVEQGARAEAFFGQGTRLTVV.

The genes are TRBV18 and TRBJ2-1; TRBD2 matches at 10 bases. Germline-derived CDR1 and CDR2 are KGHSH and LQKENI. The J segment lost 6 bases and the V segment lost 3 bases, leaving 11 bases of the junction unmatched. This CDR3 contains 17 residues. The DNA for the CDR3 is TGTGCCAGCTCACCTATGAAACCGGGACTAGCGATCAATGAGCAGTTCTTC. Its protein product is CASSPMKPGLAINEQFF.

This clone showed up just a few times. CDR3 sequence: CASSQSGGLVQFF. DNA of the CDR3: TGTGCCAGCAGCCAATCCGGGGGGTTAGTTCAGTTCTTC. V and J are TRBV14 and TRBJ2-1; 7 bases map to TRBD2. The CDR3 runs 13 residues. Germline values: CDR1 SGHDN, CDR2 FVKESK. V was pared by 2 bases and J by 13 bases, with 8 bases of the junction left unmatched.

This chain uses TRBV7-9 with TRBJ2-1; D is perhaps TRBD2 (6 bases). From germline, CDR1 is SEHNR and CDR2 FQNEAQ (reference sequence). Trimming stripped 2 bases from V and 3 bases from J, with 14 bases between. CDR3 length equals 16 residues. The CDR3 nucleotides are TGTGCCAGCAGCTTATCTAGCGCGACTAACTACAATGAGCAGTTCTTC. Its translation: CASSLSSATNYNEQFF.

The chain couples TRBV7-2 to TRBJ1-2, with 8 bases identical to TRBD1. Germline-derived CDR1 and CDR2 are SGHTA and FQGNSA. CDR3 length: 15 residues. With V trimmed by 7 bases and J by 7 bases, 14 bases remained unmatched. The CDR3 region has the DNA TGTGCCAGCACCACCGGGACAGGCCTAGCGGGTGGCTACACCTTC. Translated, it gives CASTTGTGLAGGYTF.

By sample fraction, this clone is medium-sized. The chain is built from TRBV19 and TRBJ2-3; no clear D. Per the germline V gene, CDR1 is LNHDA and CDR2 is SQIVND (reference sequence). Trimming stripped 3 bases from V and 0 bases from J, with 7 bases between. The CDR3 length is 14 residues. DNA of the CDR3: TGTGCCAGTAGTATCGTCGGCAGCACAGATACGCAGTATTTT. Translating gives CASSIVGSTDTQYF.

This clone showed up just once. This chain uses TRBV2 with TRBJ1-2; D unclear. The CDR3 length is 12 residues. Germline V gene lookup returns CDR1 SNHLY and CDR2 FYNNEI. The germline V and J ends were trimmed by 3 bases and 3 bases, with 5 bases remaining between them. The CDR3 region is CASSEEYYGYTF. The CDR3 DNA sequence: TGTGCCAGCAGTGAGGAATACTATGGCTACACCTTC.

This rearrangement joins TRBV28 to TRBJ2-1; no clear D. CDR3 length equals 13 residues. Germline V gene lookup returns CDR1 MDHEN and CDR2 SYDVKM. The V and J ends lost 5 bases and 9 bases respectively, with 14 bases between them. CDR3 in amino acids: CASSRFFGGEQFF. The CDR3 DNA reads TGTGCCAGCAGTCGTTTCTTTGGCGGTGAGCAGTTCTTC.

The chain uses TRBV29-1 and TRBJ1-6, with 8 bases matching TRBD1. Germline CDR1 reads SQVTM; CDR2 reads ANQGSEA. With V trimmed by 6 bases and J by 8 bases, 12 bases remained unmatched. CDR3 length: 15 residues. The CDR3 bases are TGCAGCGTCCGAACCACCACAGGGGGGGATTCACCCCTCCACTTT. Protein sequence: CSVRTTTGGDSPLHF.

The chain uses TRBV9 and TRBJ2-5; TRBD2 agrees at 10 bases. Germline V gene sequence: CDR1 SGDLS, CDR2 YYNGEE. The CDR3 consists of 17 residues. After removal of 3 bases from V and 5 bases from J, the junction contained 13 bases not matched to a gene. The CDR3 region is CASSDGASGGAGETQYF. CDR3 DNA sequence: TGTGCCAGCAGCGACGGGGCTAGCGGGGGAGCGGGGGAGACCCAGTACTTC.

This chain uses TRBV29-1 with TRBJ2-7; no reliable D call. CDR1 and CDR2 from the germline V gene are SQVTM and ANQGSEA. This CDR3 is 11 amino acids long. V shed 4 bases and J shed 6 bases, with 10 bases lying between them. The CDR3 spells CSVVQALEQYF. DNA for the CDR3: TGCAGCGTTGTCCAGGCCCTCGAGCAGTACTTC.

This CDR3 is CASRTGGSYNEQFF. The CDR3 DNA follows: TGTGCCAGCAGGACAGGGGGCTCCTACAATGAGCAGTTCTTC. This chain connects TRBV27 to TRBJ2-1, with 9 bases fitting TRBD1. The CDR3 has 14 amino acids. V shed 6 bases and J 0 bases; nucleotides not matched to a gene: 0. Germline CDR1 reads MNHEY; CDR2 reads SMNVEV (reference sequence).

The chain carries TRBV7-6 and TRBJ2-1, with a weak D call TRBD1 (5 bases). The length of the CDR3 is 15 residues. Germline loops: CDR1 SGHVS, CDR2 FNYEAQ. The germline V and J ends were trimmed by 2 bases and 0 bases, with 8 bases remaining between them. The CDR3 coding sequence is TGTGCCAGCAGCTTATCAGGGTACTCCTACAATGAGCAGTTCTTC. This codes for CASSLSGYSYNEQFF.

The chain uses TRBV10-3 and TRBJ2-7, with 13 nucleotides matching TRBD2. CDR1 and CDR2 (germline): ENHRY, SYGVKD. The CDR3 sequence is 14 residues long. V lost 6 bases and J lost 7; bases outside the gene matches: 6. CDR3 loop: CAISGLAGAEEQYF. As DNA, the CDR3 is TGTGCCATCAGCGGACTAGCGGGAGCGGAGGAGCAGTACTTC.

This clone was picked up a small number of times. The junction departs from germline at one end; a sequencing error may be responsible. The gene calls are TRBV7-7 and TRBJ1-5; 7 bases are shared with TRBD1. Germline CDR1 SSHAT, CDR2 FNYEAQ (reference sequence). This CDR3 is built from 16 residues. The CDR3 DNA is TGTGCTAGCAGCTTAGAAGACAGGGTCGGCAATCAGCCCCAGCATTTT. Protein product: CASSLEDRVGNQPQHF.

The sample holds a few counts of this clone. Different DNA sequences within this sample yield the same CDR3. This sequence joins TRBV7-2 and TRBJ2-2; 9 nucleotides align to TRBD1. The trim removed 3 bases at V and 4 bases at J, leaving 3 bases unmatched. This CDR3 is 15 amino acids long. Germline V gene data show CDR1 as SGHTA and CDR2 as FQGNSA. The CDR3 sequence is CASSLGQGGTGELFF. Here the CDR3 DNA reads TGTGCCAGCAGCTTGGGACAGGGAGGCACCGGGGAGCTGTTTTTT.

Written as DNA, the CDR3 is TGCGCCAGCAGCCATAAATTACAGGGATCCGGGGAGCTGTTTTTT. Translating gives CASSHKLQGSGELFF. This sequence joins TRBV4-3 and TRBJ2-2, with D perhaps matching TRBD1 (6 bases). The V end was cut by 3 bases, the J end by 6 bases, with 14 bases between. The germline V gene has CDR1 LGHNA and CDR2 YSLEER. CDR3 length: 15 amino acids.

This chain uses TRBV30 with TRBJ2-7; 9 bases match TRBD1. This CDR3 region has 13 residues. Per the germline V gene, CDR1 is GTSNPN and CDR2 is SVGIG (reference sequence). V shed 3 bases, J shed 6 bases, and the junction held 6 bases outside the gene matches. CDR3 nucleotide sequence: TGTGCCTGGAGACAGGGGGCGCTTCTCGAGCAGTACTTC. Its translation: CAWRQGALLEQYF. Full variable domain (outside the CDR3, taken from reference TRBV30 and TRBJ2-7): SQTIHQWPATLVQPVGSPLSLECTVEGTSNPNLYWYRQAAGRGLQLLFYSVGIGQISSEVPQNLSASRPQDRQFILSSKKLLLSDSGFYLCAWRQGALLEQYFGPGTRLTVT.

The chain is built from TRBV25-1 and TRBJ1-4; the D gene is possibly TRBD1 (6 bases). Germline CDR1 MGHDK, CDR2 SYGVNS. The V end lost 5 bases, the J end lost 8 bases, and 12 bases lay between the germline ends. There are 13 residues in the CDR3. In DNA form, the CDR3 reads TGTGCCAGCAGTCCAGGGGTCGGGGAAAAACTGTTTTTT. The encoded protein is CASSPGVGEKLFF. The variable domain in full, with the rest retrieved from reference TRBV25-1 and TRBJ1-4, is EADIYQTPRYLVIGTGKKITLECSQTMGHDKMYWYQQDPGMELHLIHYSYGVNSTEKGDLSSESTVSRIRTEHFPLTLESARPSHTSQYLCASSPGVGEKLFFGSGTQLSVL.

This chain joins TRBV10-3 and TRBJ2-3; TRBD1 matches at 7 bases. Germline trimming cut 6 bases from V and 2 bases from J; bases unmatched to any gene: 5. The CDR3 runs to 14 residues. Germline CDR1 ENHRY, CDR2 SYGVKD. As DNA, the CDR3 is TGTGCCATCAGACCGGGACAGAACACAGATACGCAGTATTTT. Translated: CAIRPGQNTDTQYF.

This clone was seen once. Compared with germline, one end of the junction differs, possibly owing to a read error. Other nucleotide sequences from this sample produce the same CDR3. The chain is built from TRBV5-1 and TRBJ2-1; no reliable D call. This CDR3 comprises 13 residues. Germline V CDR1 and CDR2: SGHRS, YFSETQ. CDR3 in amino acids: CASSSSSYNEQFF. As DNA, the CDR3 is TGCGCCAGTAGCTCGAGCTCCTACAATGAGCAGTTCTTC.

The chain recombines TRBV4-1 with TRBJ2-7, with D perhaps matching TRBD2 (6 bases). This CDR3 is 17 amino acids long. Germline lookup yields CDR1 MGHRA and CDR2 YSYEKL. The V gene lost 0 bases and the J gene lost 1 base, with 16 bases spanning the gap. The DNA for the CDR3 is TGCGCCAGCAGCCAAGATGGGGATAGCGGACCTTCCTACGAGCAGTACTTC. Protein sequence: CASSQDGDSGPSYEQYF.

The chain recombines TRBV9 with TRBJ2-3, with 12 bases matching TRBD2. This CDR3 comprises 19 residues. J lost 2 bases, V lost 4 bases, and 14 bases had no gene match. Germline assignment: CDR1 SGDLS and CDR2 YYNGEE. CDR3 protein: CASSPVPRTSGGHTDTQYF. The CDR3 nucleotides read TGTGCCAGCAGCCCCGTGCCCAGAACTAGCGGGGGGCACACAGATACGCAGTATTTT.